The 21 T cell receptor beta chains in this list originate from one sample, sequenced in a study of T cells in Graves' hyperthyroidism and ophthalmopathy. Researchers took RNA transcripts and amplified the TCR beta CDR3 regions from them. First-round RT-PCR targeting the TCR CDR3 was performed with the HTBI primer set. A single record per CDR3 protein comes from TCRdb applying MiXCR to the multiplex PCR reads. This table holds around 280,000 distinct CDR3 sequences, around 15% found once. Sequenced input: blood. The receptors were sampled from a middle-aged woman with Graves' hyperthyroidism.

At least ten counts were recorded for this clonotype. The CDR3 DNA follows: TGTGCCAGCAGCAAACAGGGGGCGGAAGAGCAGTTCTTC. Translated: CASSKQGAEEQFF. The chain combines TRBV7-9 with TRBJ2-1, with 9 bases aligning to TRBD1. Germline values: CDR1 SEHNR, CDR2 FQNEAQ (reference sequence). Unmatched junction bases numbered 6, after V lost 5 bases and J lost 10 bases. The CDR3 contains 13 residues.

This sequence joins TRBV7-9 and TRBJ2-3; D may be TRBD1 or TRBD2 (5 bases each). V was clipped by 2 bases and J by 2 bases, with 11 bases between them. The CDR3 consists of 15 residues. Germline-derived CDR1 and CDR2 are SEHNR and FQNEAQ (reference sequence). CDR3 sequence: CASSLYSGATDTQYF. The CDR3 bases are TGTGCCAGCAGCTTATACTCCGGGGCCACAGATACGCAGTATTTT.

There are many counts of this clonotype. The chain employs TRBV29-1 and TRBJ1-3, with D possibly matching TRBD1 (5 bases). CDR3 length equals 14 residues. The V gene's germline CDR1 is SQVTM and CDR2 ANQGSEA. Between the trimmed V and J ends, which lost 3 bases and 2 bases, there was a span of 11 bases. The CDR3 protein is CSVDQGTAGNTIYF. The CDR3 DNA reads TGCAGCGTTGATCAGGGAACAGCTGGAAACACCATATATTTT.

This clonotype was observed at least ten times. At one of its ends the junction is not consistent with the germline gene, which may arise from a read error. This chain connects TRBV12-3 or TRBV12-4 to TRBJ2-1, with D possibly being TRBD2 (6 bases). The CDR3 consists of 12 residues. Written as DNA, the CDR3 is TGTGCCAGCAGCTTAGGAGGGAATGAGCAGTTCTTC. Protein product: CASSLGGNEQFF.

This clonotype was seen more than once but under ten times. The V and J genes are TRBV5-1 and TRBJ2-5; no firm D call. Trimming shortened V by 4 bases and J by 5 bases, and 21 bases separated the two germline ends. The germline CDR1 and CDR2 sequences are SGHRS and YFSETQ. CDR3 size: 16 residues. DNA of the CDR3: TGCGCCAGCAGCGTAGGACGGATGGGGTTTCGGGAGACCCAGTACTTC. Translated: CASSVGRMGFRETQYF.

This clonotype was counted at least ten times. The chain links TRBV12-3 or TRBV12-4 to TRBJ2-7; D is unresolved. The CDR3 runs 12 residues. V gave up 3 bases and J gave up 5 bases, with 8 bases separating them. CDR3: CASSFEFHEQYF. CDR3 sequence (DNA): TGTGCCAGCAGTTTTGAGTTCCACGAGCAGTACTTC.

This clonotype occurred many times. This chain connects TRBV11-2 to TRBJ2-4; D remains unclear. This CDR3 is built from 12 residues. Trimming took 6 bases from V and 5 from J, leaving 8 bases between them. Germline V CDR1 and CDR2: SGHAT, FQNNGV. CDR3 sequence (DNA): TGTGCCAGCAGTCAGGTGGAAAACATTCAGTACTTC. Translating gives CASSQVENIQYF.

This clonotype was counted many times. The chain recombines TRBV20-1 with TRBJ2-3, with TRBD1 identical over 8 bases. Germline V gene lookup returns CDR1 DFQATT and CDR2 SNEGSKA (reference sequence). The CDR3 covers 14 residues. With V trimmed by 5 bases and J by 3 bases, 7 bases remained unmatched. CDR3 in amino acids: CSAPGQGATDTQYF. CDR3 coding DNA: TGCAGTGCTCCCGGACAGGGCGCGACAGATACGCAGTATTTT.

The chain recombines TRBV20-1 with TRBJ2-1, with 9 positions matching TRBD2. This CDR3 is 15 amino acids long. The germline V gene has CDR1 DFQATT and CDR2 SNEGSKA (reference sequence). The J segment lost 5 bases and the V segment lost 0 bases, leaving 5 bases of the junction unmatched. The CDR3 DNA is TGCAGTGCTAGAGATCTCGGCGGGGGGGACAATGAGCAGTTCTTC. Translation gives CSARDLGGGDNEQFF.

The CDR3 sequence is CASSFPSGSAPIEQFF. The CDR3 region has the DNA TGTGCCAGCAGCTTTCCAAGCGGGAGTGCCCCCATTGAGCAGTTCTTC. The J gene is TRBJ2-1, the V gene TRBV13; 8 bases match TRBD2. CDR1 and CDR2 from the germline V gene are PRHDT and FYEKMQ (reference sequence). The junction had 13 bases not matched to a gene; V was cut back by 3 bases and J by 9 bases. CDR3 length: 16 amino acids.

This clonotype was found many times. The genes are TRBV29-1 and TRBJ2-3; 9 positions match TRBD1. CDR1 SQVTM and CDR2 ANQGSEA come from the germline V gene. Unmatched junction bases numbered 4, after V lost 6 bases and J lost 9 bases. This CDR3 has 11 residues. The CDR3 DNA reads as TGCAGCGTGGGACAGGGTTTAACGCAGTATTTT. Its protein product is CSVGQGLTQYF.

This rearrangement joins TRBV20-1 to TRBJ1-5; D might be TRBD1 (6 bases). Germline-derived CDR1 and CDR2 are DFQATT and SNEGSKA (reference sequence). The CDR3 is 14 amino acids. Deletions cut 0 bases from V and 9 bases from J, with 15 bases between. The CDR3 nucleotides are TGCAGTGCTAGAGAGGGGAGGGGGGTGAGGCCCCAGCATTTT. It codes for CSAREGRGVRPQHF.

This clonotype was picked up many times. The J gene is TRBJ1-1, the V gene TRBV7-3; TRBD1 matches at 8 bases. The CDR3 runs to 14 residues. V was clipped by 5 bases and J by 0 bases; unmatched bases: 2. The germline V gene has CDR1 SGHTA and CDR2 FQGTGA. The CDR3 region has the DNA TGTGCCAGCAGCCAACAGGGGGTGAACACTGAAGCTTTCTTT. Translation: CASSQQGVNTEAFF.

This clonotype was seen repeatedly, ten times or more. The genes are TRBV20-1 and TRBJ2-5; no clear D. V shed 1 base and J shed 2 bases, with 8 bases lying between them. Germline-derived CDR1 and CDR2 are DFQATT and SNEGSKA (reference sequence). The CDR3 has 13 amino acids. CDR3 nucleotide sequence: TGCAGTGCTAGAGGGGTTAAGCAAGAGACCCAGTACTTC. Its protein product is CSARGVKQETQYF.

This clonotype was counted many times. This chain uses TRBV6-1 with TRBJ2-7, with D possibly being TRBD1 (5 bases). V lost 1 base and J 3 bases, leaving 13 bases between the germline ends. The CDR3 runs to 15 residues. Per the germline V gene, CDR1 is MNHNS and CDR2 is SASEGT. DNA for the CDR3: TGTGCCAGCAGTGAAGGTATGGATAGGGGCTACGAGCAGTACTTC. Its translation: CASSEGMDRGYEQYF.

The DNA for the CDR3 is TGTGCCAGCAGTTACTCGAGATCTAGCGTTCCCAGGGAGCAGTACTTC. Residues: CASSYSRSSVPREQYF. The gene calls are TRBV6-5 and TRBJ2-7; tentatively, D is TRBD2 (6 bases). CDR1 MNHEY and CDR2 SVGAGI come from the germline V gene. The length of the CDR3 is 16 residues. V was clipped by 0 bases and J by 7 bases, with 19 bases between them.

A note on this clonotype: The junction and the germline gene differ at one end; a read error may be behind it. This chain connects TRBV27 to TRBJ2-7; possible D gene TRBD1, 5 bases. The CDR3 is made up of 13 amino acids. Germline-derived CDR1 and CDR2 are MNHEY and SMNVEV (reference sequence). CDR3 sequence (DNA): TGTGCCGGCAGTCCAGGGATAATCTACGAGCAGTACTTC. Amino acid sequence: CAGSPGIIYEQYF.

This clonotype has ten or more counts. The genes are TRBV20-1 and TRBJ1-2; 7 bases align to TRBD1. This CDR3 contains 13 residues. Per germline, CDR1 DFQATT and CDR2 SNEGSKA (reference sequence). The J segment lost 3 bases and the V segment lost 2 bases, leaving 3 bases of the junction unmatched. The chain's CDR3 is CSARNRGDYGYTF. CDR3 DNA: TGCAGTGCTAGAAACAGGGGAGACTATGGCTACACCTTC.

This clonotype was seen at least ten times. CDR3 nucleotides: TGCAGTGCTAGAGATCTCAGATTAGCGGGAGGGGACGAGCAGTACTTC. It specifies CSARDLRLAGGDEQYF. V gene TRBV20-1 combines with J gene TRBJ2-7; 11 bases fit TRBD2. This CDR3 is built from 16 residues. CDR1 is DFQATT, CDR2 SNEGSKA, per germline (reference sequence). V lost 0 bases, J lost 5 bases, and 9 bases stayed unmatched.

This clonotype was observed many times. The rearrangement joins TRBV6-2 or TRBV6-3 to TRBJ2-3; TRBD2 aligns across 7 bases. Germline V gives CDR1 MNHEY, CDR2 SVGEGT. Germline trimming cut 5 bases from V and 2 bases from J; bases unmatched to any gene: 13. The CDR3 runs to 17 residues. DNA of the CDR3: TGTGCCAGCAGTACCGACGGGGTGAGCGGGACCACAGATACGCAGTATTTT. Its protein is CASSTDGVSGTTDTQYF.

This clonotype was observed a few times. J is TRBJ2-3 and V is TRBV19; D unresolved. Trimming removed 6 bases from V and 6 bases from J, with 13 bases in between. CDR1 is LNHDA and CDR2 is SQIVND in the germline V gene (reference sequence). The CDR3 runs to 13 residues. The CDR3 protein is CASSYSLRDTQYF. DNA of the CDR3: TGTGCCAGTAGCTACTCGCTCCGGGATACGCAGTATTTT.